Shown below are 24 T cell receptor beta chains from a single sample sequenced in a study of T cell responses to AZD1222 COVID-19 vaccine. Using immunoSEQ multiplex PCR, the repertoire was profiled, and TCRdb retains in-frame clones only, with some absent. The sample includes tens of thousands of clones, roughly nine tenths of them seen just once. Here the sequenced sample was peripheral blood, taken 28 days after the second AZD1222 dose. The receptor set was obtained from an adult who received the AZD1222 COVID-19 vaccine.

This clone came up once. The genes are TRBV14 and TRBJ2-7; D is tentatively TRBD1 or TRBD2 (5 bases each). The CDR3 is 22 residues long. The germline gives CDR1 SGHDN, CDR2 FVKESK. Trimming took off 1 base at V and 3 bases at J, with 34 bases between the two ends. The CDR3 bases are TGTGCCAGCAGCCAAGGGGGTTCGGGCTGGGGACGGTGGAGAAAAGTCTTCTACGAGCAGTACTTC. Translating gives CASSQGGSGWGRWRKVFYEQYF.

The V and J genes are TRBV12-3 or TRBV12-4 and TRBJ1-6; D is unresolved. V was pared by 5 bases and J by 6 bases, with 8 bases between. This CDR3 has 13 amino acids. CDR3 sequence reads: CASSPSGNSPLHF. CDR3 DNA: TGTGCCAGCAGTCCCAGTGGTAATTCACCCCTCCACTTT.

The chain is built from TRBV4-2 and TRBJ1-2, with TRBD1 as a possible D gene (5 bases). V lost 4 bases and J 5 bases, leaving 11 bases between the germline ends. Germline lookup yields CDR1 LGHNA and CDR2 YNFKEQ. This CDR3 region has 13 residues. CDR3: CASSPGAGYGYTF. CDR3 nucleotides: TGTGCCAGCAGCCCCGGGGCGGGGTATGGCTACACCTTC.

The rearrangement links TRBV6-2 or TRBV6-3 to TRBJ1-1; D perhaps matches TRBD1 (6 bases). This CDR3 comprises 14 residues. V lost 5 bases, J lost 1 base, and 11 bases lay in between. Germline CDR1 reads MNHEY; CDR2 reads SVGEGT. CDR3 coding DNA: TGTGCCAGCAGTCCCGACAGGCAGAACACTGAAGCTTTCTTT. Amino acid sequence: CASSPDRQNTEAFF.

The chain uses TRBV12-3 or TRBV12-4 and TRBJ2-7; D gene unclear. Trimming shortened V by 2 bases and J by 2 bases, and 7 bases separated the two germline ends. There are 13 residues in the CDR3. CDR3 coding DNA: TGTGCCAGCAGTTTATTGAACCCCTACGAGCAGTACTTC. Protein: CASSLLNPYEQYF.

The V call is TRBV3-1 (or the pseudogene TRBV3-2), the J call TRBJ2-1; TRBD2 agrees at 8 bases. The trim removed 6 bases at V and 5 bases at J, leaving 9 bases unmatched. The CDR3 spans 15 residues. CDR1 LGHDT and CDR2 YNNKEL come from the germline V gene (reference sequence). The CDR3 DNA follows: TGTGCCAGCAGTCGGGGTAGCGGGACCAACAATGAGCAGTTCTTC. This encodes CASSRGSGTNNEQFF.

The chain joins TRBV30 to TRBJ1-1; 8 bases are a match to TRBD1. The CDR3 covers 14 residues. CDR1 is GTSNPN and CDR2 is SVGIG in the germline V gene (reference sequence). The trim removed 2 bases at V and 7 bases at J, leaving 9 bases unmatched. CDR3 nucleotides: TGTGCCTGGAGTCTGACCCCAGGGGGCCTTGAAGCTTTCTTT. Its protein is CAWSLTPGGLEAFF. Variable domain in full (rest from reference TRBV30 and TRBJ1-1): SQTIHQWPATLVQPVGSPLSLECTVEGTSNPNLYWYRQAAGRGLQLLFYSVGIGQISSEVPQNLSASRPQDRQFILSSKKLLLSDSGFYLCAWSLTPGGLEAFFGQGTRLTVV.

CDR3 sequence: CSSEVGAQGDEQFF. In nucleotides, the CDR3 is TGCAGCTCCGAGGTGGGGGCGCAGGGCGATGAGCAGTTCTTC. The rearrangement joins TRBV29-1 to TRBJ2-1; a weak D match, TRBD1 (6 bases). The germline V gene has CDR1 SQVTM and CDR2 ANQGSEA. Trimming cost V 8 bases and J 8 bases, with 22 bases left between them. This CDR3 is 14 amino acids long.

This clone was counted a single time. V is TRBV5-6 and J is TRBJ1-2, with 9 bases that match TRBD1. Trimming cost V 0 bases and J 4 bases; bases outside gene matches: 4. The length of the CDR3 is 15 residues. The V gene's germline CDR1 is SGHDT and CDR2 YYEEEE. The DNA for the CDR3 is TGTGCCAGCAGCTTGGGGACAGGGGTCCGCTATGGCTACACCTTC. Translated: CASSLGTGVRYGYTF. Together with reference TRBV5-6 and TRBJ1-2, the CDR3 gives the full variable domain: DAGVTQSPTHLIKTRGQQVTLRCSPKSGHDTVSWYQQALGQGPQFIFQYYEEEERQRGNFPDRFSGHQFPNYSSELNVNALLLGDSALYLCASSLGTGVRYGYTFGSGTRLTVV.

CDR3 nucleotides: TGTGCCAGCAGCCAAGGGGGCATCACTGAAGCTTTCTTT. Residues: CASSQGGITEAFF. The V and J genes are TRBV3-1 (or the pseudogene TRBV3-2) and TRBJ1-1, with D tentatively TRBD1 (5 bases). The germline V gene has CDR1 LGHDT and CDR2 YNNKEL (reference sequence). Trimming cost V 1 base and J 4 bases, with 7 bases left between them. CDR3 length equals 13 residues.

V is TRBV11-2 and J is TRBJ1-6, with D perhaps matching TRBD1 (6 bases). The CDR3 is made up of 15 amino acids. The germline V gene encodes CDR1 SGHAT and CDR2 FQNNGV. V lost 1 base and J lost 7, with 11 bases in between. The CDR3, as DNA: TGTGCCAGCAGCTTAGGGGGGGGCGGGAATTCACCCCTCCACTTT. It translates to CASSLGGGGNSPLHF.

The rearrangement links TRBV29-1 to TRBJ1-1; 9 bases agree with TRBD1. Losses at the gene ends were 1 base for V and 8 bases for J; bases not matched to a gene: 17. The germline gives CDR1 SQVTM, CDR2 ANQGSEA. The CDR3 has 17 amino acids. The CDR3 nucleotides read TGCAGCGTTGAAGTAAGGAGGTGCGGACAGGGGAAGTGGGAAGCTTTCTTT. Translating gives CSVEVRRCGQGKWEAFF.

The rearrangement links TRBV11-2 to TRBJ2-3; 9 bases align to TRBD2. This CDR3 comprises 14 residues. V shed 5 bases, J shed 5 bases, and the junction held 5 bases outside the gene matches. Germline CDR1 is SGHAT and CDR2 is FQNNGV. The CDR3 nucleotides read TGTGCCAGCAGCGACGGGACTAGCCTAGATACGCAGTATTTT. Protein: CASSDGTSLDTQYF.

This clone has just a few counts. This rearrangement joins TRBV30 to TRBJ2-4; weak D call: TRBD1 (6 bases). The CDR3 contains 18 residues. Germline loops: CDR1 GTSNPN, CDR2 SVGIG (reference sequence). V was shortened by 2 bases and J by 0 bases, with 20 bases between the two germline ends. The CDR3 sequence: CAWSTGKGSWLAKNIQYF. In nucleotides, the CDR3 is TGTGCCTGGAGTACAGGGAAAGGATCGTGGCTAGCCAAAAACATTCAGTACTTC. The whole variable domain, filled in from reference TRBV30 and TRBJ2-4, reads SQTIHQWPATLVQPVGSPLSLECTVEGTSNPNLYWYRQAAGRGLQLLFYSVGIGQISSEVPQNLSASRPQDRQFILSSKKLLLSDSGFYLCAWSTGKGSWLAKNIQYFGAGTRLSVL.

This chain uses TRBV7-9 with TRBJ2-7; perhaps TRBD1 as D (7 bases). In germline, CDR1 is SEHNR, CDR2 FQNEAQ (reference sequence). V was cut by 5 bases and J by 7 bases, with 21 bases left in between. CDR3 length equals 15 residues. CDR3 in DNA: TGTGCCAGCAGCCAGGGAGGCTCAGGGGGTAATGAGCAGTACTTC. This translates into CASSQGGSGGNEQYF.

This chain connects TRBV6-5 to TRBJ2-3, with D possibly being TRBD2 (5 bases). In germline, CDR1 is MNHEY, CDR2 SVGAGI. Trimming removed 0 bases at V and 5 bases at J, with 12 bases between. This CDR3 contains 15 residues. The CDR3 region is CASSYSPSIGDTQYF. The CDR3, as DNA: TGTGCCAGCAGTTACTCGCCTAGCATTGGAGATACGCAGTATTTT.

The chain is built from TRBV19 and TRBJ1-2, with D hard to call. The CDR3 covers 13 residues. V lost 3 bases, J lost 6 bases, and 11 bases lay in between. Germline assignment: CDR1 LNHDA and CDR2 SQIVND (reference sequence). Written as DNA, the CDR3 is TGTGCCAGTAGTATGATTCCGGGCCATGGCTACACCTTC. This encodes CASSMIPGHGYTF.

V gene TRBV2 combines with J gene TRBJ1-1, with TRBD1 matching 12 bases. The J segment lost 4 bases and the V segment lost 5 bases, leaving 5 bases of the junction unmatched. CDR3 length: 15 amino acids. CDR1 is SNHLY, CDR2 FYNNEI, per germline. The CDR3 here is CASSRGTGGITEAFF. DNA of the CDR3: TGTGCCAGCAGTAGGGGGACAGGGGGCATCACTGAAGCTTTCTTT.

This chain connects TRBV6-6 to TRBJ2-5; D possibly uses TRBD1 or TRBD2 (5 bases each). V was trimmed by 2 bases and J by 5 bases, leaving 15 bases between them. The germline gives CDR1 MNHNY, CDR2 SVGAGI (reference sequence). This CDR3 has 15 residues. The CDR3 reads CASSYTPGTIETQYF. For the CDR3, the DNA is TGTGCCAGCAGTTACACCCCCGGGACGATCGAGACCCAGTACTTC.

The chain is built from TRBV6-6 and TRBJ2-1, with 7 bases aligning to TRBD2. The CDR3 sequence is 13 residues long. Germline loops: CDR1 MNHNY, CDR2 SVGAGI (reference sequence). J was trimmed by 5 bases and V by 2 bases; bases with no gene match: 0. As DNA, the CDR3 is TGTGCCAGCAGTTACGGGGGGGACAATGAGCAGTTCTTC. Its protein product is CASSYGGDNEQFF.

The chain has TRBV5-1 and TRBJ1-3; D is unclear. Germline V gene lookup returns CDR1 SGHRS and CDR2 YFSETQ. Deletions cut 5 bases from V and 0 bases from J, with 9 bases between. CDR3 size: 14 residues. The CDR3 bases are TGCGCCAGCAGACCTCAGAGCTCTGGAAACACCATATATTTT. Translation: CASRPQSSGNTIYF.

The CDR3 nucleotides are TGTGCCAGCAGCTTAGGCGGAGACGGGACCAACTATGGCTACACCTTC. Translating gives CASSLGGDGTNYGYTF. This chain links TRBV7-2 with TRBJ1-2, with D tentatively TRBD1 (5 bases). Germline V gene sequence: CDR1 SGHTA, CDR2 FQGNSA. The CDR3 runs 16 residues. Deletions cut 1 base from V and 2 bases from J, with 14 bases between.

The CDR3 loop is CSAQGTFGLEQYF. The DNA of the CDR3 is TGCAGCGCCCAAGGGACATTCGGCCTGGAGCAGTACTTC. V is TRBV29-1 and J is TRBJ2-7; D possibly corresponds to TRBD1 (6 bases). The CDR3 is made up of 13 amino acids. Germline V lookup: CDR1 SQVTM, CDR2 ANQGSEA. V was trimmed by 7 bases and J by 7 bases, leaving 20 bases between them.

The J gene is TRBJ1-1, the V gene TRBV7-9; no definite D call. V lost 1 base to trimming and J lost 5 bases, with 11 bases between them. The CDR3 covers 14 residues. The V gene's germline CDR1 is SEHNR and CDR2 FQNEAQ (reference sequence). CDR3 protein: CASSLGAGSTEAFF. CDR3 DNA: TGTGCCAGCAGCTTAGGTGCGGGATCAACTGAAGCTTTCTTT.